What follows are 6 T cell receptor beta chains derived from one specimen sequenced in a study of T cell changes during pregnancy in multiple sclerosis. Libraries were prepared by immunoSEQ multiplex PCR; TCRdb keeps only in-frame clonotypes and omits some of them. This table has some 67,000 clones, about 90% appearing once. The starting material was peripheral blood, obtained in the first trimester of pregnancy. Every receptor here comes from a female donor with multiple sclerosis, enrolled in a pregnancy study.

The chain recombines TRBV14 with TRBJ1-2, with 7 bases aligning to TRBD1. The CDR3 extends over 14 amino acids. Per germline, CDR1 SGHDN and CDR2 FVKESK. J was trimmed by 5 bases and V by 4 bases; bases with no gene match: 7. CDR3 coding DNA: TGTGCCAGCAGCCCAGCCAGGGGGGATTATGGCTACACCTTC. Protein: CASSPARGDYGYTF.

This chain links TRBV21-1 with TRBJ1-5; whether TRBD1, the table's D call, matches the DNA was not checked. TRBV21-1 is listed as a pseudogene. CDR3 length: 14 residues. CDR3 residues: CASSKLAGHQPQHF. In DNA form, the CDR3 reads TGTGCCAGCAGCAAACTGGCAGGCCATCAGCCCCAGCATTTT.

Regarding this clone: Since no conserved phenylalanine or tryptophan closes the CDR3, a read error is the likely cause. The DNA is omitted, as the CDR3 cannot be located on it reliably, and the CDR3 follows TCRdb's listing. V gene TRBV21-1 combines with J gene TRBJ2-3; the D call TRBD1 from the table was never checked on the DNA. TRBV21-1 corresponds to a pseudogene. The length of the CDR3 is 13 amino acids, counting both ends. CDR3 protein: CASSKAVAGQGFL.

The sample holds a few counts of this clone. The chain is built from TRBV6-4 and TRBJ1-1; 9 bases agree with TRBD1. J lost 4 bases, V lost 3 bases, and 3 bases had no gene match. This CDR3 is built from 14 residues. The germline gives CDR1 MRHNA, CDR2 SNTAGT. CDR3 nucleotide sequence: TGTGCCAGCAGTGAGGACAGGGGAGGCACTGAAGCTTTCTTT. Translation gives CASSEDRGGTEAFF.

The rearrangement links TRBV6-1 to TRBJ1-6; unclear D gene. Trimming shortened V by 3 bases and J by 3 bases, and 15 bases separated the two germline ends. Germline V gene data show CDR1 as MNHNS and CDR2 as SASEGT. There are 17 residues in the CDR3. CDR3 DNA: TGTGCCAGCAGTGACCCTCTCGGCAGCGACTATAATTCACCCCTCCACTTT. Protein sequence: CASSDPLGSDYNSPLHF.

This chain links TRBV30 with TRBJ1-2, with TRBD1 matching over 11 bases. The CDR3 is 15 residues long. Germline loops: CDR1 GTSNPN, CDR2 SVGIG (reference sequence). J was trimmed by 8 bases and V by 2 bases; bases with no gene match: 10. The CDR3 reads CAWSSGGQGAVGYTF. The CDR3 DNA follows: TGTGCCTGGAGTTCCGGAGGACAGGGGGCCGTGGGCTACACCTTC.